Given below is one TCR beta chain in context. The data originate from a study of T cell responses to AZD1222 COVID-19 vaccine. The repertoire was sequenced with immunoSEQ multiplex PCR; TCRdb's copy has only in-frame clones and lacks some. The sample includes some 150,000 clones, around nine tenths of them seen just once. This TCR derives from an adult in good health. Sequences were derived from peripheral blood, sampled on day 0 of AZD1222 vaccination.

The CDR3 is CASSRWTSGNYEQYF. The CDR3 bases are TGTGCCAGCAGCAGATGGACTAGCGGGAACTACGAGCAGTACTTC. V is TRBV28 and J is TRBJ2-7; TRBD2 matches at 12 bases. V was clipped by 6 bases and J by 3 bases; unmatched bases: 6. In germline, CDR1 is MDHEN, CDR2 SYDVKM. The CDR3 totals 15 residues.